The next 27 T cell receptor beta chains were all read from a single sample in a study of blood T cell repertoires in COVID-19. Only in-frame clones appear in the TCRdb table, and some are missing; sequencing was by immunoSEQ multiplex PCR. The sample has about 180,000 clones; 86% are singletons. Sample: peripheral blood. Receptors were obtained from a man aged 50 to 59 with active or convalescent COVID-19.

This clone was seen just once. The genes are TRBV19 and TRBJ1-5; 8 bases are shared with TRBD1. CDR3 size: 15 residues. The J segment lost 3 bases and the V segment lost 2 bases, leaving 3 bases of the junction unmatched. The germline gives CDR1 LNHDA, CDR2 SQIVND (reference sequence). The CDR3 DNA follows: TGTGCCAGTAGTATACAGGGGGCGGTCAATCAGCCCCAGCATTTT. Protein sequence: CASSIQGAVNQPQHF.

The chain recombines TRBV5-1 with TRBJ1-1; 10 nucleotides line up with TRBD1. This CDR3 is 14 amino acids long. Germline lookup yields CDR1 SGHRS and CDR2 YFSETQ. V was pared by 6 bases and J by 4 bases, with 6 bases of the junction left unmatched. For the CDR3, the DNA is TGCGCCAGCACAGGACAGGGGGTATTCACTGAAGCTTTCTTT. Translating gives CASTGQGVFTEAFF.

The chain is built from TRBV27 and TRBJ1-4; D gene uncertain. V lost 6 bases and J 0 bases, leaving 11 bases between the germline ends. CDR1 and CDR2 (germline): MNHEY, SMNVEV (reference sequence). This CDR3 spans 15 amino acids. The CDR3 sequence is CASSRVFTTNEKLFF. Written as DNA, the CDR3 is TGTGCCAGCAGCCGGGTCTTCACAACTAATGAAAAACTGTTTTTT. The full variable domain, in which reference TRBV27 and TRBJ1-4 provide the parts outside the CDR3, is EAQVTQNPRYLITVTGKKLTVTCSQNMNHEYMSWYRQDPGLGLRQIYYSMNVEVTDKGDVPEGYKVSRKEKRNFPLILESPSPNQTSLYFCASSRVFTTNEKLFFGSGTQLSVL.

This chain links TRBV9 with TRBJ1-6; 7 positions agree with TRBD1. The CDR3 length is 16 residues. Trimming took 4 bases from V and 8 from J; bases not matched to a gene: 12. CDR1 and CDR2 from the germline V gene are SGDLS and YYNGEE. In DNA, the CDR3 is TGTGCCAGCAGCCTCCGACAGGGCCCAGGGGATTCACCCCTCCACTTT. It encodes CASSLRQGPGDSPLHF.

The J gene is TRBJ1-5, the V gene TRBV20-1; TRBD1 might be the D (5 bases). The CDR3 totals 13 residues. Trimming took off 3 bases at V and 3 bases at J, with 9 bases between the two ends. The germline CDR1 and CDR2 sequences are DFQATT and SNEGSKA (reference sequence). The CDR3 coding sequence is TGCAGTGCTAGTCAGGACACCAATCAGCCCCAGCATTTT. This encodes CSASQDTNQPQHF.

The chain couples TRBV14 to TRBJ2-7; 8 bases are shared with TRBD2. Germline lookup yields CDR1 SGHDN and CDR2 FVKESK. J was trimmed by 4 bases and V by 1 base; bases with no gene match: 6. CDR3 length: 15 residues. The CDR3 is CASSQGSGSFYEQYF. The DNA of the CDR3 is TGTGCCAGCAGCCAAGGCAGCGGGAGTTTTTACGAGCAGTACTTC.

J is TRBJ1-1 and V is TRBV29-1; D gene ambiguous. CDR3 length: 12 residues. Germline CDR1 SQVTM, CDR2 ANQGSEA. Deletions cut 4 bases from V and 1 base from J, with 7 bases between. CDR3 residues: CSVGPGNTEAFF. The CDR3, as DNA: TGCAGCGTTGGTCCAGGGAACACTGAAGCTTTCTTT.

The chain employs TRBV9 and TRBJ2-3, with 9 positions matching TRBD2. V shed 3 bases and J 0 bases; nucleotides not matched to a gene: 2. CDR1 and CDR2 from the germline V gene are SGDLS and YYNGEE. This CDR3 is 15 amino acids long. CDR3 in amino acids: CASSGTSGSTDTQYF. The CDR3 DNA sequence: TGTGCCAGCAGCGGTACTAGCGGGAGCACAGATACGCAGTATTTT.

This clone has just one count. The V and J genes are TRBV27 and TRBJ2-2; 8 positions agree with TRBD2. Germline loops: CDR1 MNHEY, CDR2 SMNVEV (reference sequence). The CDR3 runs 17 residues. J lost 1 base, V lost 3 bases, and 7 bases had no gene match. The CDR3 is CASSFTSGVVNTGELFF. CDR3 bases: TGTGCCAGCAGTTTTACTAGCGGTGTGGTGAACACCGGGGAGCTGTTTTTT.

This chain uses TRBV2 with TRBJ2-5; no definite D call. V was trimmed by 6 bases and J by 2 bases, leaving 7 bases between them. CDR1 and CDR2 (germline): SNHLY, FYNNEI. The CDR3 runs 12 residues. CDR3 residues: CASSSTQETQYF. In DNA form, the CDR3 reads TGTGCCAGCAGCTCGACACAAGAGACCCAGTACTTC.

This chain uses TRBV5-1 with TRBJ2-5, with D possibly TRBD2 on 5 matching bases. The CDR3 consists of 14 residues. Germline CDR1 SGHRS, CDR2 YFSETQ. The ends were cut back, 0 bases at V and 3 bases at J, with 9 bases in the middle. The CDR3 region is CASSLALGEETQYF. CDR3 coding DNA: TGCGCCAGCAGCTTGGCTCTGGGAGAAGAGACCCAGTACTTC.

The chain carries TRBV7-7 and TRBJ2-1; TRBD2 matches 7 bases. CDR1 and CDR2 from the germline V gene are SSHAT and FNYEAQ (reference sequence). CDR3 length: 17 residues. V was clipped by 6 bases and J by 5 bases; unmatched bases: 16. CDR3 coding DNA: TGTGCCAGCAGTCCTATGGGAGGGGAATTTACTAACAATGAGCAGTTCTTC. Translation gives CASSPMGGEFTNNEQFF.

The chain joins TRBV18 to TRBJ2-1; the D is unclear. Germline loops: CDR1 KGHSH, CDR2 LQKENI. The V gene lost 2 bases and the J gene lost 7 bases, with 9 bases spanning the gap. The CDR3 extends over 13 amino acids. CDR3 sequence reads: CASSPRPENEQFF. The CDR3 DNA follows: TGTGCCAGCTCACCAAGACCGGAGAATGAGCAGTTCTTC. The whole variable domain, remainder taken from reference TRBV18 and TRBJ2-1, is NAGVMQNPRHLVRRRGQEARLRCSPMKGHSHVYWYRQLPEEGLKFMVYLQKENIIDESGMPKERFSAEFPKEGPSILRIQQVVRGDSAAYFCASSPRPENEQFFGPGTRLTVL.

The genes are TRBV7-2 and TRBJ1-4; no reliable D call. There are 14 residues in the CDR3. Germline CDR1 reads SGHTA; CDR2 reads FQGNSA. V lost 2 bases to trimming and J lost 1 base, with 5 bases between them. The DNA for the CDR3 is TGTGCCAGCAGCTTACAGATAACTAATGAAAAACTGTTTTTT. It encodes CASSLQITNEKLFF.

CDR3 bases: TGTGCCAGCAGCTTCCCAGCGGGAGGGAACACCGGGGAGCTGTTTTTT. Amino acid sequence: CASSFPAGGNTGELFF. The J gene is TRBJ2-2, the V gene TRBV7-9, with 9 nucleotides matching TRBD2. This CDR3 is 16 amino acids long. Germline V gene sequence: CDR1 SEHNR, CDR2 FQNEAQ (reference sequence). Losses at the gene ends were 3 bases for V and 1 base for J; bases not matched to a gene: 3. Full variable domain (remainder filled in from reference TRBV7-9 and TRBJ2-2): DTGVSQNPRHKITKRGQNVTFRCDPISEHNRLYWYRQTLGQGPEFLTYFQNEAQLEKSRLLSDRFSAERPKGSFSTLEIQRTEQGDSAMYLCASSFPAGGNTGELFFGEGSRLTVL.

The chain recombines TRBV2 with TRBJ1-2; tentative D call: TRBD1 (5 bases). V was cut by 6 bases and J by 0 bases, with 17 bases left in between. This CDR3 contains 16 residues. Germline V lookup: CDR1 SNHLY, CDR2 FYNNEI. The chain's CDR3 is CASRASTVITNYGYTF. DNA for the CDR3: TGTGCCAGCAGGGCATCGACAGTCATTACTAACTATGGCTACACCTTC.

This chain connects TRBV3-1 (or the pseudogene TRBV3-2) to TRBJ2-7; D possibly corresponds to TRBD1 (5 bases). CDR1 is LGHDT, CDR2 YNNKEL, per germline (reference sequence). The CDR3 runs to 14 residues. The V and J ends lost 1 base and 5 bases respectively, with 12 bases between them. CDR3 amino acids: CASSQGTSPHEQYF. In DNA form, the CDR3 reads TGTGCCAGCAGCCAAGGGACAAGTCCCCACGAGCAGTACTTC.

The genes are TRBV10-2 and TRBJ1-5; 9 positions match TRBD1. The CDR3 runs to 14 residues. Germline V gene lookup returns CDR1 WSHSY and CDR2 SAAADI. Germline trimming cut 10 bases from V and 2 bases from J; bases unmatched to any gene: 6. In DNA, the CDR3 is TGCGCCACTATGACAGGGGGTCGCAATCAGCCCCAGCATTTT. Protein product: CATMTGGRNQPQHF.

The V call is TRBV19, the J call TRBJ1-4; D ambiguous. Germline V gene sequence: CDR1 LNHDA, CDR2 SQIVND (reference sequence). Between the trimmed V and J ends, which lost 3 bases and 7 bases, there was a span of 15 bases. CDR3 length: 15 residues. The CDR3 protein is CASSIQGSNTEKLFF. CDR3 nucleotide sequence: TGTGCCAGTAGTATTCAAGGGAGTAATACTGAAAAACTGTTTTTT. The variable domain in full, completed from reference TRBV19 and TRBJ1-4, reads DGGITQSPKYLFRKEGQNVTLSCEQNLNHDAMYWYRQDPGQGLRLIYYSQIVNDFQKGDIAEGYSVSREKKESFPLTVTSAQKNPTAFYLCASSIQGSNTEKLFFGSGTQLSVL.

The chain is built from TRBV6-7 and TRBJ2-7; D possibly corresponds to TRBD2 (5 bases). TRBV6-7 is reported as an ORF; its role is uncertain. CDR3 length equals 17 residues. V was pared by 2 bases and J by 1 base, with 18 bases between. In DNA form, the CDR3 reads TGTGCCAGCAGTTACCTCCCCCCCGGACGGGAATCCTACGAGCAGTACTTC. Amino acids: CASSYLPPGRESYEQYF.

V is TRBV30 and J is TRBJ1-1; D is unresolved. V was trimmed by 2 bases and J by 0 bases, leaving 4 bases between them. From germline, CDR1 is GTSNPN and CDR2 SVGIG (reference sequence). CDR3 size: 12 residues. CDR3 loop: CAWSPVNTEAFF. For the CDR3, the DNA is TGTGCCTGGAGTCCAGTGAACACTGAAGCTTTCTTT. The full variable domain, in which reference TRBV30 and TRBJ1-1 provide the parts outside the CDR3, is SQTIHQWPATLVQPVGSPLSLECTVEGTSNPNLYWYRQAAGRGLQLLFYSVGIGQISSEVPQNLSASRPQDRQFILSSKKLLLSDSGFYLCAWSPVNTEAFFGQGTRLTVV.

The J gene is TRBJ1-1, the V gene TRBV3-1 (or the pseudogene TRBV3-2); D call uncertain. Germline assignment: CDR1 LGHDT and CDR2 YNNKEL (reference sequence). The V and J ends lost 4 bases and 5 bases respectively, with 11 bases between them. This CDR3 comprises 13 residues. In DNA form, the CDR3 reads TGTGCCAGCAGCCCACAGCGGGGTACTGAAGCTTTCTTT. This sequence encodes CASSPQRGTEAFF.

V is TRBV10-2 and J is TRBJ1-1; D may be TRBD1 (5 bases). The CDR3 spans 15 residues. The germline V gene encodes CDR1 WSHSY and CDR2 SAAADI. V dropped 0 bases and J dropped 7 bases, with 15 bases sitting between them. The chain's CDR3 is CASSESGGTYLEAFF. The CDR3 DNA reads as TGCGCCAGCAGTGAGTCGGGGGGGACCTACCTTGAAGCTTTCTTT.

This chain joins TRBV3-1 (or the pseudogene TRBV3-2) and TRBJ2-1; TRBD2 aligns across 12 bases. J gave up 2 bases and V 4 bases, and 9 bases lay outside the gene matches. The germline CDR1 and CDR2 sequences are LGHDT and YNNKEL (reference sequence). The CDR3 has 18 amino acids. CDR3 in amino acids: CASSLLAGGPRAYNEQFF. Here the CDR3 DNA reads TGTGCCAGCAGCCTACTAGCGGGGGGACCCCGGGCCTACAATGAGCAGTTCTTC.

The V call is TRBV9, the J call TRBJ1-3; the D gene is possibly TRBD1 (5 bases). Germline lookup yields CDR1 SGDLS and CDR2 YYNGEE. Trimming took off 4 bases at V and 0 bases at J, with 11 bases between the two ends. CDR3 size: 15 residues. The CDR3 DNA sequence: TGTGCCAGCAGCTGGGACTCAAACTCTGGAAACACCATATATTTT. As protein: CASSWDSNSGNTIYF.

CDR3 sequence (DNA): TGTGCCAGCAGAACTAGCGGGGGGGCCATCACAGATACGCAGTATTTT. It yields the protein CASRTSGGAITDTQYF. V is TRBV28 and J is TRBJ2-3; 13 bases map to TRBD2. The junction had 5 bases not matched to a gene; V was cut back by 6 bases and J by 2 bases. CDR3 length equals 16 residues. Germline-derived CDR1 and CDR2 are MDHEN and SYDVKM. The full variable domain, completed using reference TRBV28 and TRBJ2-3, is DVKVTQSSRYLVKRTGEKVFLECVQDMDHENMFWYRQDPGLGLRLIYFSYDVKMKEKGDIPEGYSVSREKKERFSLILESASTNQTSMYLCASRTSGGAITDTQYFGPGTRLTVL.

This chain uses TRBV5-6 with TRBJ2-7; 7 nucleotides line up with TRBD2. Germline CDR1 reads SGHDT; CDR2 reads YYEEEE. This CDR3 region has 13 residues. With V trimmed by 4 bases and J by 3 bases, 4 bases remained unmatched. DNA of the CDR3: TGTGCCAGCAGCCCTGGGGAGGGCTACGAGCAGTACTTC. The encoded protein is CASSPGEGYEQYF.